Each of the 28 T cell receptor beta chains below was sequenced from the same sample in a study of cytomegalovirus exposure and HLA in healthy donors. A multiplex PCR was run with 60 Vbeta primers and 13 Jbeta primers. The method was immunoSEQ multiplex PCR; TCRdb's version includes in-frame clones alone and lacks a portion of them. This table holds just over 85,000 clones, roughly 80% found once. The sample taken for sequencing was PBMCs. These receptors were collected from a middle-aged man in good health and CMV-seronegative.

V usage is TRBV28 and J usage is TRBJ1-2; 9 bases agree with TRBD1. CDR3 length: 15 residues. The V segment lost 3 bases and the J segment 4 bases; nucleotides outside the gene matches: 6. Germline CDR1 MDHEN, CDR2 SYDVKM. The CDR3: CASSFGDRGFYGYTF. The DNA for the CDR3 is TGTGCCAGCAGTTTCGGCGACAGGGGGTTCTATGGCTACACCTTC.

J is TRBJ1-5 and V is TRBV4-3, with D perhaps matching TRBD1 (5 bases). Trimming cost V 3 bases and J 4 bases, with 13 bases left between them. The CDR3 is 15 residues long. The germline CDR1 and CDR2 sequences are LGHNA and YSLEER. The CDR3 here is CASSQEPRQNQPQHF. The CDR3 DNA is TGCGCCAGCAGCCAGGAACCACGACAGAATCAGCCCCAGCATTTT.

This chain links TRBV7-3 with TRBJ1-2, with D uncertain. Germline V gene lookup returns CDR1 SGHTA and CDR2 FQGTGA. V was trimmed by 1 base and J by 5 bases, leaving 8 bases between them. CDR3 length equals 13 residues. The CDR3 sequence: CASSLNPGYGYTF. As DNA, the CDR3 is TGTGCCAGCAGCTTAAATCCAGGATATGGCTACACCTTC.

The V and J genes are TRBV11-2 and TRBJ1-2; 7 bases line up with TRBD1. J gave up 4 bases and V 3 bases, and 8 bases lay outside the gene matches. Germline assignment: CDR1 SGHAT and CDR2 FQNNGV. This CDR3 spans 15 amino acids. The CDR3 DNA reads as TGTGCCAGCAGCTTGGCCGGGACAGACGGCTATGGCTACACCTTC. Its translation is CASSLAGTDGYGYTF. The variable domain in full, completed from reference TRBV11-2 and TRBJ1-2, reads EAGVAQSPRYKIIEKRQSVAFWCNPISGHATLYWYQQILGQGPKLLIQFQNNGVVDDSQLPKDRFSAERLKGVDSTLKIQPAKLEDSAVYLCASSLAGTDGYGYTFGSGTRLTVV.

The DNA for the CDR3 is TGTGCCAGTAGTATTGGGGGGACCTATAGCAATCAGCCCCAGCATTTT. As protein: CASSIGGTYSNQPQHF. The gene calls are TRBV19 and TRBJ1-5, with a tentative D call TRBD1 (5 bases). Per the germline V gene, CDR1 is LNHDA and CDR2 is SQIVND (reference sequence). V was clipped by 3 bases and J by 0 bases, with 12 bases between them. The CDR3 sequence is 16 residues long.

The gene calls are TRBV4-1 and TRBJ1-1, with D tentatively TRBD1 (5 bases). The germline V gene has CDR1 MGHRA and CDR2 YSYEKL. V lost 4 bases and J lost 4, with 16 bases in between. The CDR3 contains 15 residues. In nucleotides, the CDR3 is TGCGCCAGCAGCCCATCCGGGGGAAGAGGCACTGAAGCTTTCTTT. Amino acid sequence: CASSPSGGRGTEAFF.

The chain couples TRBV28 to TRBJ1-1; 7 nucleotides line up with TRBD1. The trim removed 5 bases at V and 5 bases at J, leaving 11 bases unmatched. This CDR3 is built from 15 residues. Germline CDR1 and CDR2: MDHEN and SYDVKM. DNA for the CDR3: TGTGCCAGCAGTCCTCGACAGGGTAGTAATACTGAAGCTTTCTTT. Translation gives CASSPRQGSNTEAFF.

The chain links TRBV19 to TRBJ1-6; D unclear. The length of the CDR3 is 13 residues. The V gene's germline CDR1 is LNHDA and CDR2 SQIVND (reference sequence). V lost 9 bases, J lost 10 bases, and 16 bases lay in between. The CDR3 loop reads CASKTSGHSPLHF. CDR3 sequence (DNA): TGTGCCAGCAAAACTTCAGGTCACTCACCCCTCCACTTT. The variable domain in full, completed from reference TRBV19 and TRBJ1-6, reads DGGITQSPKYLFRKEGQNVTLSCEQNLNHDAMYWYRQDPGQGLRLIYYSQIVNDFQKGDIAEGYSVSREKKESFPLTVTSAQKNPTAFYLCASKTSGHSPLHFGNGTRLTVT.

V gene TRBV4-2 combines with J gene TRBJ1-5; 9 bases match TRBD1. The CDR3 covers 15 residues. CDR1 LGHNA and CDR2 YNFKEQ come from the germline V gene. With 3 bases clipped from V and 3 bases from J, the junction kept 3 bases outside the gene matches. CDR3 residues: CASSQDRGFNQPQHF. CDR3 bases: TGTGCCAGCAGCCAGGACAGGGGCTTCAATCAGCCCCAGCATTTT.

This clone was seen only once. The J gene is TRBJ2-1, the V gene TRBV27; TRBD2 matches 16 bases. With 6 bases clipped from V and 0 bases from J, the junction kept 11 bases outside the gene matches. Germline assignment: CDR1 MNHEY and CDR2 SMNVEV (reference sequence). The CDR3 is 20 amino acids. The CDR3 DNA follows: TGTGCCAGCAGCCCCCTAGGGACTAGCGGGGGGGCAAGCTCCTACAATGAGCAGTTCTTC. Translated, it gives CASSPLGTSGGASSYNEQFF.

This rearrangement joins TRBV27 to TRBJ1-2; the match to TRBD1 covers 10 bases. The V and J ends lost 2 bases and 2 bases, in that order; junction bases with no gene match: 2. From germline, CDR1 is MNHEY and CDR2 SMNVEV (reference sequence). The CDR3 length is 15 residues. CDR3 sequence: CASSLRDRGNYGYTF. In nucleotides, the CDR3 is TGTGCCAGCAGTTTAAGGGACAGGGGAAACTATGGCTACACCTTC.

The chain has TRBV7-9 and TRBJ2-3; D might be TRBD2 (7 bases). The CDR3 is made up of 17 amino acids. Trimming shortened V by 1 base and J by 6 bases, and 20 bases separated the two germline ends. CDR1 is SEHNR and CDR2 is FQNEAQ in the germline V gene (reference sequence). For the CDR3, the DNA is TGTGCCAGCAGCTTAGGCCGACGAGGGGGGGCTGCTGATACGCAGTATTTT. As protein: CASSLGRRGGAADTQYF.

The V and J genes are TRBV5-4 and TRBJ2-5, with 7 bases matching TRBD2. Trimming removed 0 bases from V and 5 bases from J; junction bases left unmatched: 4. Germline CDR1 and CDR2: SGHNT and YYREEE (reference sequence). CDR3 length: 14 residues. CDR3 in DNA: TGTGCCAGCAGCTTGGATACTAGCGCGGAGACCCAGTACTTC. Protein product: CASSLDTSAETQYF.

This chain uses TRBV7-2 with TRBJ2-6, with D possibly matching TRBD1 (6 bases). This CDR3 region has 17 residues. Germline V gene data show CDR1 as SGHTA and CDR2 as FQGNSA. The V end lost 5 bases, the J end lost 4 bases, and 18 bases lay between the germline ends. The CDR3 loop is CASSPSYGGSGANVLTF. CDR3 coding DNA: TGTGCCAGCAGCCCCTCATATGGGGGCTCGGGGGCCAACGTCCTGACTTTC.

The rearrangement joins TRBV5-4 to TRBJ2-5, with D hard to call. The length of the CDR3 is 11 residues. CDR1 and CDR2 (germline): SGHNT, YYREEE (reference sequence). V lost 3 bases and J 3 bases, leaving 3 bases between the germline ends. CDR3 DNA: TGTGCCAGCAGCTCTAAAGAGACCCAGTACTTC. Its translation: CASSSKETQYF.

CDR3: CASSQEYMTSGSYEQYF. CDR3 sequence (DNA): TGCGCCAGCAGCCAAGAGTATATGACTAGCGGCTCCTACGAGCAGTACTTC. The rearrangement links TRBV4-1 to TRBJ2-7, with 9 bases lining up with TRBD2. Per the germline V gene, CDR1 is MGHRA and CDR2 is YSYEKL. The CDR3 sequence is 17 residues long. The J segment lost 0 bases and the V segment lost 0 bases, leaving 6 bases of the junction unmatched.

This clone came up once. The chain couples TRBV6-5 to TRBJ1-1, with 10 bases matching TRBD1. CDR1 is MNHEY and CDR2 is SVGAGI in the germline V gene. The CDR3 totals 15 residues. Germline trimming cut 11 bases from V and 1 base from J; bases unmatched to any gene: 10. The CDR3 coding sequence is TGTGCCGTAAACCGGGACAGGGGATCGAACACTGAAGCTTTCTTT. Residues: CAVNRDRGSNTEAFF.

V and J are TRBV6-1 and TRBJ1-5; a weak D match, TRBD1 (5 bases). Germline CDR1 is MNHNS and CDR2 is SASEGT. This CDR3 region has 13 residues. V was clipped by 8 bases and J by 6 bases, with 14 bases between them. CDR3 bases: TGTGCCAGCTACGGGAGGGGAGGTCAGCCCCAGCATTTT. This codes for CASYGRGGQPQHF.

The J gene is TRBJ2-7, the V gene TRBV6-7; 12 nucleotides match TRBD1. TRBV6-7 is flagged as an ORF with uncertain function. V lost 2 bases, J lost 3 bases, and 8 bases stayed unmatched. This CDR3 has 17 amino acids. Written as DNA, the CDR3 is TGTGCCAGCAGTTACCCGGGGACAGGGGGCTTGTTCTACGAGCAGTACTTC. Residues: CASSYPGTGGLFYEQYF.

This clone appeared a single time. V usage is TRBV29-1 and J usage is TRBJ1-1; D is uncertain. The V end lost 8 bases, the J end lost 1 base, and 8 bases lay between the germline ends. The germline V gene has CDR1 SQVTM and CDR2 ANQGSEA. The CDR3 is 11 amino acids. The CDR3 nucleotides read TGCAGCCCTAATACGAACACTGAAGCTTTCTTT. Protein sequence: CSPNTNTEAFF.

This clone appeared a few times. The CDR3 here is CASSLVRLATTDTQYF. Here the CDR3 DNA reads TGCGCCAGCAGCTTGGTCCGACTAGCCACAACAGATACGCAGTATTTT. The chain carries TRBV5-1 and TRBJ2-3; 7 bases align to TRBD2. The CDR3 is made up of 16 amino acids. In germline, CDR1 is SGHRS, CDR2 YFSETQ. V shed 0 bases and J 3 bases; nucleotides not matched to a gene: 7.

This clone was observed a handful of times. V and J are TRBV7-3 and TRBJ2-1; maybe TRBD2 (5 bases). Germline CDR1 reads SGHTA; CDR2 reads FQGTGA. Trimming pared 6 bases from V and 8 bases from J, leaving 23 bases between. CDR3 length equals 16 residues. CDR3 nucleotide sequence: TGTGCCAGCAGTTCTCATCCGGGCCCCCGGGATTATGAGCAGTTCTTC. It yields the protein CASSSHPGPRDYEQFF. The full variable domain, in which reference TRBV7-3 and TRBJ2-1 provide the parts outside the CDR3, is GAGVSQTPSNKVTEKGKYVELRCDPISGHTALYWYRQSLGQGPEFLIYFQGTGAADDSGLPNDRFFAVRPEGSVSTLKIQRTERGDSAVYLCASSSHPGPRDYEQFFGPGTRLTVL.

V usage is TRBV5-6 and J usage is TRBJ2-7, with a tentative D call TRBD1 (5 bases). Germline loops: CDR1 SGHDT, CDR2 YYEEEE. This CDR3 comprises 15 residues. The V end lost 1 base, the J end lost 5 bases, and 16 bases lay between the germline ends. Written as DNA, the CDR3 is TGTGCCAGCAGCTTGTTATCCAGGGTTTTCCACGAGCAGTACTTC. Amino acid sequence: CASSLLSRVFHEQYF.

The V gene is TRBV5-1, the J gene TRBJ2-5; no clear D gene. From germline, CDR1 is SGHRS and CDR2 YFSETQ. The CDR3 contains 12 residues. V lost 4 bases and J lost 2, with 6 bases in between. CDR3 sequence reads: CASSLLQETQYF. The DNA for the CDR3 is TGCGCCAGCAGCCTCCTTCAAGAGACCCAGTACTTC. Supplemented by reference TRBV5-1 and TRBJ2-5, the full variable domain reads KAGVTQTPRYLIKTRGQQVTLSCSPISGHRSVSWYQQTPGQGLQFLFEYFSETQRNKGNFPGRFSGRQFSNSRSEMNVSTLELGDSALYLCASSLLQETQYFGPGTRLLVL.

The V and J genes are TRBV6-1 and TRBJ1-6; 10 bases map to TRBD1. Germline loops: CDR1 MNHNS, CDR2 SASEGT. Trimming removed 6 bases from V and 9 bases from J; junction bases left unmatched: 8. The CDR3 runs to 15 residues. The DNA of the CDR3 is TGTGCCAGCAGCTCGACAGGGGGCGCGGGTTCACCCCTCCACTTT. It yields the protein CASSSTGGAGSPLHF.

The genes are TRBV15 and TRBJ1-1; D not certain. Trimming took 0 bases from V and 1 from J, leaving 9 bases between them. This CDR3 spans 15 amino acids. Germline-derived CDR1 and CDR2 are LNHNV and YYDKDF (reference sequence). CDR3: CATSRDPSGNTEAFF. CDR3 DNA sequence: TGTGCCACCAGCAGAGACCCTTCAGGGAACACTGAAGCTTTCTTT.

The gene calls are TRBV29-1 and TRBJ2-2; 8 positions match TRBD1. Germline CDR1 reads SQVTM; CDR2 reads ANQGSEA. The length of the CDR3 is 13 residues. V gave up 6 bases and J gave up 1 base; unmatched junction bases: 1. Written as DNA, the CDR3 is TGCAGCGTGGACAGGGTGAACACCGGGGAGCTGTTTTTT. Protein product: CSVDRVNTGELFF.

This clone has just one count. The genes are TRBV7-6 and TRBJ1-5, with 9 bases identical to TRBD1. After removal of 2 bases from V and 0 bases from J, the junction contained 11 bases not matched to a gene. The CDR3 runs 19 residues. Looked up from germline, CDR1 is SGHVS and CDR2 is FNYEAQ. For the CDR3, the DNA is TGTGCCAGCAGCTTAACCCCGGGACAGGGACCCTATAGCAATCAGCCCCAGCATTTT. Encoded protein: CASSLTPGQGPYSNQPQHF.